This T cell receptor (beta chain) was sequenced for a study of Ad26.COV2.S vaccination and SARS-CoV-2 variants. At the level of the study: The trial was COV1001 and the donor's arm was Ad26.COV2.S.

Some clones are missing from TCRdb's copy, which holds only in-frame ones; the method was immunoSEQ multiplex PCR. The sample gives about 460,000 clones, roughly 87% of which show up once; 1.5% to 2% is in the top ten. Study-level results: The breadth of spike-specific CD8+ and CD4+ T cell responses after vaccination was reportedly substantial. Vaccinees displayed broader spike-specific TCR repertoires than placebo recipients. Those who received vaccine or placebo ended up with similar non-spike TCR breadth.

This clone was recorded once. Its antigen is not identified. Treatment defined: roughly 20 received Ad26.COV2.S at low or high dose, single or two shots; roughly five received placebo; per-sample allocation not given. Day 63 after the first vaccine or placebo injection was the time point for sampling. This clonotype originated in a person aged 18-60 years who received the Ad26.COV2.S COVID-19 vaccine or a placebo. Sequenced here: peripheral blood, sampled in a trial of Ad26.COV2.S vaccine versus placebo.

The CDR3 sequence: CASSSRRARTGTDTQYF. CDR3 DNA sequence: TGTGCCAGCAGCTCCAGGAGGGCCCGGACCGGCACAGATACGCAGTATTTT. This chain joins TRBV5-4 and TRBJ2-3; D possibly corresponds to TRBD2 (6 bases). Germline CDR1 SGHNT, CDR2 YYREEE (reference sequence). The CDR3 sequence is 17 residues long. Trimming removed 3 bases at V and 1 base at J, with 18 bases between.